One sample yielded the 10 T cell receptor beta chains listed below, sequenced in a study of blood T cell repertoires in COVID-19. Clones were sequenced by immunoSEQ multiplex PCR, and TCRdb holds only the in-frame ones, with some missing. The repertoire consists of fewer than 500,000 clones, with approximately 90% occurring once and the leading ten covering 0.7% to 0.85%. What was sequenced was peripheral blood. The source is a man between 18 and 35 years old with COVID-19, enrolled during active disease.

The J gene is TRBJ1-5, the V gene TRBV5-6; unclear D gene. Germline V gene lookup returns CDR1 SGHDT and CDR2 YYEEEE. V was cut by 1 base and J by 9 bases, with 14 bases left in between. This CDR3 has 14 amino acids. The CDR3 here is CASSLRSGEGPQHF. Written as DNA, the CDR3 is TGTGCCAGCAGCTTGAGGTCAGGCGAGGGGCCCCAGCATTTT.

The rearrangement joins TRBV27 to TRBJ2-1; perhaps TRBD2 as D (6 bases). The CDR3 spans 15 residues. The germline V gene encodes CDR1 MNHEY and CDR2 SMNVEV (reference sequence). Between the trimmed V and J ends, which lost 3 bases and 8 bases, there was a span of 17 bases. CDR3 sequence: CASSFSFGGKDEQFF. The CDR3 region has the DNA TGTGCCAGCAGTTTCTCGTTCGGCGGGAAGGATGAGCAGTTCTTC.

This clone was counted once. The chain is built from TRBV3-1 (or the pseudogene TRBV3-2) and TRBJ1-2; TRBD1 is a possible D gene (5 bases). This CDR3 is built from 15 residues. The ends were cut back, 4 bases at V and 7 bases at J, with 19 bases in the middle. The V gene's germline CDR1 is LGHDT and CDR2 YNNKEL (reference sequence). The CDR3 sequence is CASSPQALGGSGYTF. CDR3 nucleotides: TGTGCCAGCAGCCCCCAGGCCCTCGGGGGAAGTGGCTACACCTTC.

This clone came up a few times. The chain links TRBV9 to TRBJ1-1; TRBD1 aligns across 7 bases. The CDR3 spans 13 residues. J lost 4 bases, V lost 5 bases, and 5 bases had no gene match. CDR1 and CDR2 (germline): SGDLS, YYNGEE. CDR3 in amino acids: CASSTTGSTEAFF. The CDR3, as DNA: TGTGCCAGCAGTACGACAGGGAGCACTGAAGCTTTCTTT.

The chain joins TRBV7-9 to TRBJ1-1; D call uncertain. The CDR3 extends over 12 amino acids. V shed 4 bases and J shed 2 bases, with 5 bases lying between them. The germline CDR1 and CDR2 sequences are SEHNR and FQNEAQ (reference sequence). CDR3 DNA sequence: TGTGCCAGCAGCTCCCATAACACTGAAGCTTTCTTT. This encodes CASSSHNTEAFF.

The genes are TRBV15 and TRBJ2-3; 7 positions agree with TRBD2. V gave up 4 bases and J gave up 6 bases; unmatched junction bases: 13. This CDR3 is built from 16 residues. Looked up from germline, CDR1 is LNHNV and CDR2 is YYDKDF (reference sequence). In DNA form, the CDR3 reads TGTGCCACCAGCACCCGGACTAGATGGGGGAAGGATACGCAGTATTTT. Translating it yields CATSTRTRWGKDTQYF. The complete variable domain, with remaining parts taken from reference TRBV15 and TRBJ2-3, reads DAMVIQNPRYQVTQFGKPVTLSCSQTLNHNVMYWYQQKSSQAPKLLFHYYDKDFNNEADTPDNFQSRRPNTSFCFLDIRSPGLGDTAMYLCATSTRTRWGKDTQYFGPGTRLTVL.

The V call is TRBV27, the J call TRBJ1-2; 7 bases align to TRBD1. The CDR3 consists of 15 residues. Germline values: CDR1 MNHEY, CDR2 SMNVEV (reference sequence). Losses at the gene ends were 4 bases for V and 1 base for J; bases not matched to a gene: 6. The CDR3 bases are TGTGCCAGCAGTTCGACAGGGTTCAGTAACTATGGCTACACCTTC. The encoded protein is CASSSTGFSNYGYTF.

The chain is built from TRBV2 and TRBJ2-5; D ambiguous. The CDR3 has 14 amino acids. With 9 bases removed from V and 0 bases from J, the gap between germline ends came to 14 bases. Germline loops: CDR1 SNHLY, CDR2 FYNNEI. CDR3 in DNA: TGTGCCAGTCCATCTGGCAGAAACCAAGAGACCCAGTACTTC. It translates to CASPSGRNQETQYF.

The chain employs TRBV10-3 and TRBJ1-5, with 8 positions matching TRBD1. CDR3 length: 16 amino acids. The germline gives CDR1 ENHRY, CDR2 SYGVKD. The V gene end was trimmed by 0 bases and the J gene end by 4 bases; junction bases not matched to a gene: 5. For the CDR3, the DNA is TGTGCCATCAGTGAGTCAACAGGGGGTCGGAATCAGCCCCAGCATTTT. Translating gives CAISESTGGRNQPQHF.

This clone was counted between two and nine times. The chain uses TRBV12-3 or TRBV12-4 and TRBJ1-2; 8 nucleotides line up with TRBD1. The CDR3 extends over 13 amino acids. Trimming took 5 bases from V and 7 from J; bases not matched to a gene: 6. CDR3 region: CASSRQGAGGYTF. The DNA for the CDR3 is TGTGCCAGCAGTCGTCAGGGGGCAGGTGGCTACACCTTC.